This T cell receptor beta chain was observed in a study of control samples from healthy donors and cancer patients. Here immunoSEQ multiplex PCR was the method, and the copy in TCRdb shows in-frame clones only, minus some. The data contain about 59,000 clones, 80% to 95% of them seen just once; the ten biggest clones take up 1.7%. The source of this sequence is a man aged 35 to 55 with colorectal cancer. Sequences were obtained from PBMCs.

CDR3 sequence: CATGYGQGAYEQYF. Written as DNA, the CDR3 is TGTGCCACGGGCTACGGACAGGGCGCCTACGAGCAGTACTTC. This chain joins TRBV27 and TRBJ2-7; 8 bases are shared with TRBD1. The CDR3 has 14 residues. In germline, CDR1 is MNHEY, CDR2 SMNVEV (reference sequence). The V and J ends lost 10 bases and 2 bases, in that order; junction bases with no gene match: 10.